What follows are 26 T cell receptor beta chains derived from one specimen sequenced in a study of blood T cell repertoires in COVID-19. Sequenced by immunoSEQ multiplex PCR; TCRdb stores in-frame clones only, minus some. The table has around 86,000 clones, more than 70% seen once. The sequencing sample was made of peripheral blood. These TCRs come from a human donor with acute or convalescent COVID-19. The donor label of this sample is uncertain.

The CDR3 nucleotides are TGTGCCAGCTCAAAAATACGGGAATATAATTCACCCCTCCACTTT. It yields the protein CASSKIREYNSPLHF. V gene TRBV18 combines with J gene TRBJ1-6; unclear D gene. V lost 5 bases and J lost 4, with 12 bases in between. The germline V gene has CDR1 KGHSH and CDR2 LQKENI. The CDR3 covers 15 residues. The complete variable domain, with remaining parts taken from reference TRBV18 and TRBJ1-6, reads NAGVMQNPRHLVRRRGQEARLRCSPMKGHSHVYWYRQLPEEGLKFMVYLQKENIIDESGMPKERFSAEFPKEGPSILRIQQVVRGDSAAYFCASSKIREYNSPLHFGNGTRLTVT.

This clone was recorded a few times. This rearrangement joins TRBV6-6 to TRBJ1-5; D gene ambiguous. Looked up from germline, CDR1 is MNHNY and CDR2 is SVGAGI (reference sequence). The V and J ends lost 5 bases and 0 bases respectively, with 17 bases between them. The CDR3 is 17 amino acids. The CDR3 sequence: CASSPNGREYSNQPQHF. The CDR3 DNA is TGTGCCAGCAGTCCGAACGGGAGAGAATATAGCAATCAGCCCCAGCATTTT.

The CDR3 DNA sequence: TGTGCCAGCAGCGGCAAGGGGGTCATGAACACTGAAGCTTTCTTT. Residues: CASSGKGVMNTEAFF. This chain connects TRBV11-2 to TRBJ1-1; perhaps TRBD1 as D (6 bases). Germline V lookup: CDR1 SGHAT, CDR2 FQNNGV. The CDR3 is 15 residues long. V lost 5 bases, J lost 0 bases, and 13 bases lay in between.

The chain is built from TRBV30 and TRBJ1-1, with a tentative D call TRBD1 (5 bases). CDR3 length: 12 residues. Germline V CDR1 and CDR2: GTSNPN, SVGIG (reference sequence). Trimming shortened V by 3 bases and J by 4 bases, and 9 bases separated the two germline ends. The CDR3 here is CAWRGGSTEAFF. CDR3 nucleotide sequence: TGTGCCTGGAGGGGGGGATCCACTGAAGCTTTCTTT.

V usage is TRBV19 and J usage is TRBJ1-2; D remains ambiguous. Germline V gives CDR1 LNHDA, CDR2 SQIVND (reference sequence). The CDR3 covers 14 residues. V lost 3 bases and J 4 bases, leaving 12 bases between the germline ends. The CDR3 protein is CASSMYPGLYGYTF. In nucleotides, the CDR3 is TGTGCCAGTAGTATGTACCCTGGCCTCTATGGCTACACCTTC.

This chain joins TRBV24-1 and TRBJ2-5; 15 bases match TRBD2. Germline V gene data show CDR1 as KGHDR and CDR2 as SFDVKD. The CDR3 length is 18 residues. V lost 4 bases and J lost 6; bases outside the gene matches: 11. The CDR3 protein is CATSDPQGLAGGTKTQYF. In DNA form, the CDR3 reads TGTGCCACCAGTGACCCCCAGGGACTAGCGGGGGGTACTAAGACCCAGTACTTC.

The chain uses TRBV28 and TRBJ2-3; a weak D match, TRBD2 (6 bases). V gave up 8 bases and J gave up 4 bases, with 19 bases separating them. Germline loops: CDR1 MDHEN, CDR2 SYDVKM. This CDR3 has 15 residues. The CDR3 DNA reads TGTGCCAGCCGCGACTGGACCGGAGGGGCAGATACGCAGTATTTT. Its translation is CASRDWTGGADTQYF.

V gene TRBV7-2 combines with J gene TRBJ2-1; 13 nucleotides line up with TRBD2. Germline values: CDR1 SGHTA, CDR2 FQGNSA. Trimming took 4 bases from V and 4 from J; bases not matched to a gene: 7. This CDR3 is built from 17 residues. For the CDR3, the DNA is TGTGCCAGCAGCTCCCGGACTAGCGGGGGCCGATACAATGAGCAGTTCTTC. Its protein product is CASSSRTSGGRYNEQFF.

This chain joins TRBV5-4 and TRBJ2-5; 12 nucleotides line up with TRBD1. Germline-derived CDR1 and CDR2 are SGHNT and YYREEE (reference sequence). There are 17 residues in the CDR3. J lost 5 bases, V lost 4 bases, and 12 bases had no gene match. CDR3 in DNA: TGTGCCAGCAGCAACCCCTACCGGGACAGGGGGCGCGAGACCCAGTACTTC. Protein sequence: CASSNPYRDRGRETQYF.

The chain is built from TRBV19 and TRBJ2-7; D ambiguous. The V gene lost 5 bases and the J gene lost 3 bases, with 11 bases spanning the gap. Germline V gene data show CDR1 as LNHDA and CDR2 as SQIVND (reference sequence). There are 13 residues in the CDR3. CDR3 sequence reads: CASSDTVGYEQYF. For the CDR3, the DNA is TGTGCCAGTAGTGACACGGTAGGCTACGAGCAGTACTTC.

CDR3 residues: CASSPPYITSESTDTQYF. CDR3 bases: TGTGCCAGCAGCCCTCCATATATAACTAGCGAGAGCACAGATACGCAGTATTTT. The rearrangement joins TRBV7-2 to TRBJ2-3; 7 bases align to TRBD2. Germline CDR1 and CDR2: SGHTA and FQGNSA. This CDR3 comprises 18 residues. J gave up 0 bases and V 5 bases, and 14 bases lay outside the gene matches.

This clone was found a few times. The chain recombines TRBV5-1 with TRBJ1-1, with TRBD1 matching 9 bases. Germline V gene lookup returns CDR1 SGHRS and CDR2 YFSETQ. CDR3 length equals 18 residues. Trimming took 4 bases from V and 4 from J; bases not matched to a gene: 17. CDR3 sequence (DNA): TGCGCCAGCAGCCCTATAGGTCCCGGGACAGGGTTTGGCACTGAAGCTTTCTTT. It is translated as CASSPIGPGTGFGTEAFF.

The chain has TRBV30 and TRBJ2-3; D is undetermined. This CDR3 is built from 11 residues. The V end was cut by 4 bases, the J end by 4 bases, with 6 bases between. Germline values: CDR1 GTSNPN, CDR2 SVGIG (reference sequence). CDR3 residues: CAWTVADTQYF. The CDR3 nucleotides read TGTGCCTGGACCGTAGCAGATACGCAGTATTTT.

This chain joins TRBV2 and TRBJ2-1, with 9 bases that match TRBD1. The CDR3 runs to 15 residues. Germline V CDR1 and CDR2: SNHLY, FYNNEI. Trimming took 5 bases from V and 6 from J; bases not matched to a gene: 8. The CDR3 nucleotides read TGTGCCAGCAGTAGATCCGGGACAGGGTTCAATGAGCAGTTCTTC. Translated, it gives CASSRSGTGFNEQFF.

This chain connects TRBV28 to TRBJ2-3; D unresolved. Germline loops: CDR1 MDHEN, CDR2 SYDVKM. Deletions cut 2 bases from V and 2 bases from J, with 8 bases between. The CDR3 is 14 amino acids. Here the CDR3 reads CASSLARLTDTQYF. As DNA, the CDR3 is TGTGCCAGCAGTTTAGCTAGGCTCACAGATACGCAGTATTTT. Full variable domain (outside the CDR3, taken from reference TRBV28 and TRBJ2-3): DVKVTQSSRYLVKRTGEKVFLECVQDMDHENMFWYRQDPGLGLRLIYFSYDVKMKEKGDIPEGYSVSREKKERFSLILESASTNQTSMYLCASSLARLTDTQYFGPGTRLTVL.

The CDR3 DNA is TGTGCCAGCAGCTTAAACAGGGGAAACACCATATATTTT. It specifies CASSLNRGNTIYF. The chain carries TRBV7-2 and TRBJ1-3; possibly TRBD1 for D (5 bases). The CDR3 extends over 13 amino acids. Trimming pared 2 bases from V and 4 bases from J, leaving 6 bases between. Germline V CDR1 and CDR2: SGHTA, FQGNSA.

V is TRBV29-1 and J is TRBJ2-5, with 8 bases identical to TRBD2. CDR3 length: 14 residues. Losses at the gene ends were 6 bases for V and 5 bases for J; bases not matched to a gene: 11. Germline CDR1 SQVTM, CDR2 ANQGSEA. This CDR3 reads CSVVSETSVETQYF. CDR3 nucleotide sequence: TGCAGCGTAGTTTCCGAGACTAGCGTGGAGACCCAGTACTTC.

V usage is TRBV19 and J usage is TRBJ2-2; 7 bases fit TRBD1. The CDR3 length is 15 residues. The V gene end was trimmed by 7 bases and the J gene end by 5 bases; junction bases not matched to a gene: 10. CDR1 and CDR2 from the germline V gene are LNHDA and SQIVND (reference sequence). In DNA, the CDR3 is TGTGCCAGTACCATGGGACAGTTTGGGACCGGGGAGCTGTTTTTT. Translation gives CASTMGQFGTGELFF.

The chain employs TRBV2 and TRBJ1-2, with TRBD1 identical over 7 bases. Trimming removed 5 bases from V and 4 bases from J; junction bases left unmatched: 4. The CDR3 covers 13 residues. In germline, CDR1 is SNHLY, CDR2 FYNNEI. The CDR3 DNA is TGTGCCAGCAGTTCAGGGGGAAGCTATGGCTACACCTTC. Its protein is CASSSGGSYGYTF.

As regards this clone: This clone may be a read error of a much larger clone one base away. The V gene is TRBV4-3, the J gene TRBJ1-2, with D uncertain. The CDR3 spans 17 residues. Trimming removed 2 bases from V and 3 bases from J, with 19 bases in between. CDR1 and CDR2 from the germline V gene are LGHNA and YSLEER. CDR3 in amino acids: CASSQKLGDGGYYGYTF. CDR3 nucleotide sequence: TGCGCCAGCAGCCAAAAACTCGGCGACGGAGGCTACTATGGCTACACCTTC.

This chain links TRBV10-3 with TRBJ2-3; 9 bases map to TRBD1. Unmatched junction bases numbered 4, after V lost 6 bases and J lost 3 bases. Germline V gene data show CDR1 as ENHRY and CDR2 as SYGVKD. This CDR3 is 14 amino acids long. CDR3 sequence: CAIRDRGGTDTQYF. CDR3 bases: TGTGCCATCAGGGACAGGGGCGGAACAGATACGCAGTATTTT.

The J gene is TRBJ2-5, the V gene TRBV11-3; 8 positions match TRBD1. There are 15 residues in the CDR3. V lost 5 bases and J lost 2; bases outside the gene matches: 7. Germline CDR1 is SGHNT and CDR2 is YENEEA. In nucleotides, the CDR3 is TGTGCCAGCAGCATTAGGACAGGGAGGCAAGAGACCCAGTACTTC. Protein sequence: CASSIRTGRQETQYF.

The chain joins TRBV9 to TRBJ1-1; no definite D call. Germline CDR1 reads SGDLS; CDR2 reads YYNGEE. Trimming pared 4 bases from V and 4 bases from J, leaving 17 bases between. This CDR3 spans 15 amino acids. CDR3 DNA sequence: TGTGCCAGCAGCCCTCGTCTCCGAGAGGGCACTGAAGCTTTCTTT. This sequence encodes CASSPRLREGTEAFF.

The V call is TRBV12-3 or TRBV12-4, the J call TRBJ2-5; a weak D match, TRBD1 (6 bases). The CDR3 is made up of 13 amino acids. Trimming shortened V by 4 bases and J by 5 bases, and 11 bases separated the two germline ends. For the CDR3, the DNA is TGTGCCAGCAGTTCCAGGGGTGGGGAGACCCAGTACTTC. Residues: CASSSRGGETQYF.

The V and J genes are TRBV27 and TRBJ1-5, with D uncertain. The CDR3 loop spans 14 amino acids. Trimming removed 2 bases at V and 5 bases at J, with 10 bases between. CDR1 MNHEY and CDR2 SMNVEV come from the germline V gene (reference sequence). CDR3 coding DNA: TGTGCCAGCAGTTTAAGGAACGGGTATCAGCCCCAGCATTTT. Its translation is CASSLRNGYQPQHF.

This chain links TRBV28 with TRBJ1-1, with TRBD1 matching 7 bases. V trimming: 6 bases; J trimming: 1 base; junction bases outside the gene matches: 2. The germline V gene has CDR1 MDHEN and CDR2 SYDVKM. There are 13 residues in the CDR3. CDR3 protein: CASRGGTNTEAFF. The CDR3 DNA follows: TGTGCCAGCAGAGGGGGCACGAACACTGAAGCTTTCTTT.